The rows below give T cell receptor beta chains drawn from one sample of a study of blood T cells in healthy people across ages. Each CDR3 protein is one row after TCRdb ran MiXCR on the 5' RACE reads. The data show over a million distinct CDR3 sequences, 35% to 45% seen once. Sequencing was done on a sample of blood. These receptors originate from a woman between 18 and 29 years old in good health. The CDR3 runs from the conserved cysteine through the conserved F or W. D genes are given only for firm matches. Expanded clones are given a class, and other clones once, few, many or no size at all.

v_gene	j_gene	d_gene	abundance	CDR3nt	CDR3aa
TRBV7-2	TRBJ2-3	-	few	TGTGCCAGCAGCTTAGGTCGAGAGGGGGATACGCAGTATTTT	CASSLGREGDTQYF
TRBV28	TRBJ2-3	-	-	TGTGCCAGCAGCTACGCCGGGACTGGACATACGCAGTATTTT	CASSYAGTGHTQYF
TRBV6-1	TRBJ2-1	-	-	TGTGCCAGCAGTGATCCCCGCGGGACTTATTCCTACAATGAGCAGTTCTTC	CASSDPRGTYSYNEQFF
TRBV6-5	TRBJ1-2	-	-	TGTGCCAGCAGTTCCTCCGGGAGGGGATTCTATGGCTACACCTTC	CASSSSGRGFYGYTF
TRBV28	TRBJ2-1	-	-	TGTGCCAGCAGCGGCGCCCCCCCCAATGAGCAGTTCTTC	CASSGAPPNEQFF
TRBV6-2/TRBV6-3	TRBJ2-1	-	-	TGTGCCAGCAGTTACTACCCAGGGGGAGGCTACACTGAGCAGTTCTTC	CASSYYPGGGYTEQFF
TRBV5-1	TRBJ1-2	-	few	TGCGCCAGCAGCTTGAATACAGGGACTGACTATGGCTACACCTTC	CASSLNTGTDYGYTF
TRBV30	TRBJ1-6	-	-	TGTGCCACGGACGGGGCCGCCAGCTCCTATAATTCACCCCTCCACTTT	CATDGAASSYNSPLHF
TRBV29-1	TRBJ1-1	TRBD1	few	TGCAGCGTTGAGGGAAGACAGGGACCCACTGAAGCTTTCTTT	CSVEGRQGPTEAFF
TRBV4-3	TRBJ2-1	TRBD1	-	TGCGCCAGCAGCCAAGATCTTGCGACAGGGGACAATGAGCAGTTCTTC	CASSQDLATGDNEQFF
TRBV2	TRBJ2-7	-	-	TGTGCCAGTTCAAGAAGATCCTACAATGAGCAGTACTTC	CASSRRSYNEQYF
TRBV29-1	TRBJ2-7	TRBD2	few	TGCAGCGCACGGCCTAGCGGGAGGAACCACGAGCAGTACTTC	CSARPSGRNHEQYF
TRBV29-1	TRBJ2-7	-	-	TGCAGCGTTGGAGTTTTTGAGCAGTACTTC	CSVGVFEQYF
TRBV5-1	TRBJ2-7	-	-	TGCGCCAGCAGCTTGGACCCCGAGGTGGGCGAGGAGGTCTACGAGCAGTACTTC	CASSLDPEVGEEVYEQYF
TRBV4-3	TRBJ2-1	-	few	TGCGCCAGCAGCCAATCTACAGGTGTTGATGAGCAGTTCTTC	CASSQSTGVDEQFF
TRBV18	TRBJ2-1	-	-	TGTGCCAGCTCACCACCAACTAGGTCCTACAATGAGCAGTTCTTC	CASSPPTRSYNEQFF
TRBV24-1	TRBJ2-5	-	few	TGTGCCACCAGTGGGGGGGTTGAGCAGTACTTC	CATSGGVEQYF
TRBV25-1	TRBJ1-1	-	-	TGTGCCAGCAGTGTCCGGAAGAACACTGAAGCTTTCTTT	CASSVRKNTEAFF
TRBV12-3/TRBV12-4	TRBJ2-1	-	-	TGTGCCAGCAGTTTTACCTCAGGGAGGAGGTACAATGAGCAGTTCTTC	CASSFTSGRRYNEQFF
TRBV20-1	TRBJ2-1	-	-	TGCAGTGCTAGAGGAGCGGGACACAAGTTCTTC	CSARGAGHKFF
TRBV20-1	TRBJ2-7	-	few	TGCAGTGCTAGAACCCAGGCCGGGACCACCTCCTACAATGAGCAGTACTTC	CSARTQAGTTSYNEQYF